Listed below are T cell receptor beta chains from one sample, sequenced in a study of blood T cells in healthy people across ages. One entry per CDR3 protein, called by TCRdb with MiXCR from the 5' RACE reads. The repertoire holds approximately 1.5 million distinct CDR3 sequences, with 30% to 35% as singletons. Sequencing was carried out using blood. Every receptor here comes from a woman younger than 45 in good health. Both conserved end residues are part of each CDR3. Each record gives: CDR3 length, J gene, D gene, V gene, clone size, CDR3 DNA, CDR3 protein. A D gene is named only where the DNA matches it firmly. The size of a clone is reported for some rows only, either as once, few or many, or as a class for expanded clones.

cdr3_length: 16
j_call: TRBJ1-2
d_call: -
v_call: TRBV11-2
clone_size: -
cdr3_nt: TGTGCCAGCAGCTTAGGTCGGGGGCGCGAAGGATATGGCTACACCTTC
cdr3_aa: CASSLGRGREGYGYTF

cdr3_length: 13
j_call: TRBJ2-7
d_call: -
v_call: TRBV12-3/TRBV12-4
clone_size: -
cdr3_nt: TGTGCCAGCCGGATGACAGAGTCCTACGAGCAGTACTTC
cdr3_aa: CASRMTESYEQYF

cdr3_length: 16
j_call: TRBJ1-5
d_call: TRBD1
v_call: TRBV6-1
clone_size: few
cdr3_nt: TGTGCCACCGAGGACAGGGGAAAAGGAGACAATCAGCCCCAGCATTTT
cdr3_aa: CATEDRGKGDNQPQHF

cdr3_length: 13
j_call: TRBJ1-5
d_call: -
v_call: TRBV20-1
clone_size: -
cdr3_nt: TGCAGTGCTAGGTGGCAGGCCGATCAGCCCCAGCATTTT
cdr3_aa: CSARWQADQPQHF

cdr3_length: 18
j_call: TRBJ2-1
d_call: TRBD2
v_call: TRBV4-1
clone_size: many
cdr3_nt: TGCGCCAGCAGCCAAGAAGGGACTAGCGGGGGGCCTTACAATGAGCAGTTCTTC
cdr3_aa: CASSQEGTSGGPYNEQFF

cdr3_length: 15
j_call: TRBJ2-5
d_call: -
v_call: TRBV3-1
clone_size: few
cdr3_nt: TGTGCCAGCAGTCCGCAGCTTGGGGGAGGAGAGACCCAGTACTTC
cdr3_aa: CASSPQLGGGETQYF

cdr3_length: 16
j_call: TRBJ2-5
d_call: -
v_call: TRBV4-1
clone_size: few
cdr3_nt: TGCGCCAGCAGCCAAGACCGGATTCCGACCCAAGAGACCCAGTACTTC
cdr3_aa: CASSQDRIPTQETQYF

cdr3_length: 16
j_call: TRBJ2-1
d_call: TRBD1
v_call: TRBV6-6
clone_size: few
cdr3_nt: TGTGCCAGCAGTCCACCCTCGGGACAGCTCTACAATGAGCAGTTCTTC
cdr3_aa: CASSPPSGQLYNEQFF

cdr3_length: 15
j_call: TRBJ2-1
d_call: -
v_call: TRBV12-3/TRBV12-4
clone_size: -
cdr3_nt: TGTGCCAGCAGTTTGTATGGGGCTTCTTACAATGAGCAGTTCTTC
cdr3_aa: CASSLYGASYNEQFF

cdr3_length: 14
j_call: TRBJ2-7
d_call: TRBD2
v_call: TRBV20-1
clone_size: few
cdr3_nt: TGCAGTGCTTACTTAGCGGGAGGCCCCGGCGAGCAGTACTTC
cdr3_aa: CSAYLAGGPGEQYF

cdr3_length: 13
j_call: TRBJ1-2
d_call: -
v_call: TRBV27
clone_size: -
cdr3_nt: TGTGCCAGCGCCCTGAACGCTAACTATGGCTACACCTTC
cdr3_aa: CASALNANYGYTF

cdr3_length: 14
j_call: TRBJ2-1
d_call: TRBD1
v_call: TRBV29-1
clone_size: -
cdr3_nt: TGCAGCATTTCCGGGACAGATACTCATGGTGAGCAGTTCTTC
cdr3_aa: CSISGTDTHGEQFF

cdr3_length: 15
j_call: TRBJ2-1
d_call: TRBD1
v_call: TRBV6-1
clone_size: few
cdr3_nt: TGCGCCAGCACGAGGGGGCGGCCCGCCGTCGATGAGCAGTTCTTC
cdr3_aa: CASTRGRPAVDEQFF

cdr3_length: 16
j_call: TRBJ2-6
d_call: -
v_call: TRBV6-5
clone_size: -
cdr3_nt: TGTGCCAGCAGTAGATCGGGGGCATCTGGGGCCAACGTCCTGACTTTC
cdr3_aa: CASSRSGASGANVLTF

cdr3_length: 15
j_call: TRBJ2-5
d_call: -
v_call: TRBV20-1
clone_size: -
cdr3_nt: TGCAGTGCCTTATTTGGGGCGAAGGGTAGAGAGACCCAGTACTTC
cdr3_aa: CSALFGAKGRETQYF

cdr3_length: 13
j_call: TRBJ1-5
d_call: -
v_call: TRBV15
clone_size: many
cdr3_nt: TGTGCCACCAGCAGAGATCCAGCTCAGCCCCAGCATTTT
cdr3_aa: CATSRDPAQPQHF

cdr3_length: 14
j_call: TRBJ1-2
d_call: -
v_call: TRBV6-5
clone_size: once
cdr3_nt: TGTGCCAGCAGTTACGCCGACAGCACCTATGGCTACACCTTC
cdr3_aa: CASSYADSTYGYTF

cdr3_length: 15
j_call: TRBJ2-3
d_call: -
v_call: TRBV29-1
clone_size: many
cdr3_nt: TGCAGCGAGTCCGTAGGGGGGCAAAGCACAGATACGCAGTATTTT
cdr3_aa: CSESVGGQSTDTQYF

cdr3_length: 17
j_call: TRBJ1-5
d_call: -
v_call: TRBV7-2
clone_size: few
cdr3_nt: TGTGCCAGCAGCCCGGCTAGGATCTTTAAGGACAATCAGCCCCAGCATTTT
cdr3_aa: CASSPARIFKDNQPQHF

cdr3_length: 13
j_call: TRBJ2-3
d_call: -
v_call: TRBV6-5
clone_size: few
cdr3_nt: TGTGCCAGCAGTTACGTAGTCACAGATACGCAGTATTTT
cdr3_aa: CASSYVVTDTQYF

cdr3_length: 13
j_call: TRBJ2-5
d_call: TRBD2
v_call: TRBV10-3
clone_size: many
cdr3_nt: TGTGCCTCAGCGGGGGGAGGAGAAGAGACCCAGTACTTC
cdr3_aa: CASAGGGEETQYF

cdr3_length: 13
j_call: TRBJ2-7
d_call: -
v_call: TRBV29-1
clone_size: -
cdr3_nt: TGCAGCGTTGAAGGGGGGTTGGCGAGGGAGCAGTACTTC
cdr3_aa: CSVEGGLAREQYF

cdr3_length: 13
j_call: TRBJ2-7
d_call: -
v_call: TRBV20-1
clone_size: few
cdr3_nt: TGCAGTGCTCAGACAGGCCGCTCCTACGAGCAGTACTTC
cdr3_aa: CSAQTGRSYEQYF

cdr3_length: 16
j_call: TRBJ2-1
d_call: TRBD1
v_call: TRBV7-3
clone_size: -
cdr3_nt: TGTGCCAGCAGCTCTCTGGGGGACAGGGTGTACAATGAGCAGTTCTTC
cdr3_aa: CASSSLGDRVYNEQFF

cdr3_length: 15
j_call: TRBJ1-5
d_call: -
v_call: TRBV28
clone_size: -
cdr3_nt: TGTGCCTGTAAACCGGGGTTAGGGAGCAATCAGCCCCAGCATTTT
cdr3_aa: CACKPGLGSNQPQHF

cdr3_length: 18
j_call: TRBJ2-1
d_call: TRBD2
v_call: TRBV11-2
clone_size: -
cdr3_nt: TGTGCCAGCAGCTTATCCCCCCGACTAGCGGGAATAGACAATGAGCAGTTCTTC
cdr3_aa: CASSLSPRLAGIDNEQFF

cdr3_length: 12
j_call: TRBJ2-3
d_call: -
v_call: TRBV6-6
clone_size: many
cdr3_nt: TGTGCCAGCAGTTACATAGCAGATACGCAGTATTTT
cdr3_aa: CASSYIADTQYF

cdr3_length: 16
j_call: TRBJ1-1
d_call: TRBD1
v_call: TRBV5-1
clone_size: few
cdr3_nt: TGCGCCAGCAGCTTGCCTCCCCAGGGGGGGTCGGCTGAAGCTTTCTTT
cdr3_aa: CASSLPPQGGSAEAFF

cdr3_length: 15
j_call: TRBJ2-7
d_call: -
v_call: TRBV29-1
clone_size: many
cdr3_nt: TGCAGCGTTGGGTCCCGACTTTCCTTATCCTACGAGCAGTACTTC
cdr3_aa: CSVGSRLSLSYEQYF

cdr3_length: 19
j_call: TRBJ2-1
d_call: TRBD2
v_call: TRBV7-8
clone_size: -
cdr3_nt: TGTGCCAGCAGCTTAAAGGGGTTTAGCGGGAGTCCCTCCTACAATGAGCAGTTCTTC
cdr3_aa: CASSLKGFSGSPSYNEQFF